This TCR beta chain was sequenced for a study of cytomegalovirus exposure and HLA in healthy donors. Study-wide background: From 150 million to 200 million T cells, an earlier analysis saw approximately 110 million unique TCR beta sequences.

Germline V lookup: CDR1 SEHNR, CDR2 FQNEAQ (reference sequence). V lost 5 bases, J lost 6 bases, and 9 bases lay in between. The CDR3 loop spans 12 amino acids. Regarding donors, all were healthy bone marrow donors. The PCR had 60 Vbeta and 13 Jbeta primers. Profiling relied on immunoSEQ multiplex PCR, and the TCRdb table lists in-frame clones only, not all of them. The table shows some 190,000 clones, with around 80% occurring only once. The V call is TRBV7-9, the J call TRBJ2-3; D may be TRBD1 (6 bases). The sequence came from a man between 18 and 29 years old in good health and CMV-seronegative. Source material: PBMCs. CDR3 sequence: CASSPTGDTQYF. CDR3 bases: TGTGCCAGCAGCCCCACAGGGGATACGCAGTATTTT.